Listed below are T cell receptor beta chains from one sample, sequenced in a study of human T cells and chemical hapten exposure. TCRdb passed the RACE reads through MiXCR, listing each CDR3 protein once. The sample holds some 49,000 distinct CDR3 sequences, about a tenth seen once. The sequences come from whole blood, collected in connection with sensitization to the hapten diphenylcyclopropenone (DPC). All receptors come from a woman in her fifties or sixties with alopecia areata. Some clones in this sample may be carry-over from other donors' samples. The CDR3 runs from the conserved cysteine through the conserved F or W. Each record gives: D gene, V gene, clone size, J gene, CDR3 protein, CDR3 DNA. A D gene is named only where the DNA matches it firmly. The size of a clone is reported for some rows only, either as once, few or many, or as a class for expanded clones.

d_call: -; v_call: TRBV18; clone_size: many; j_call: TRBJ2-6; cdr3_aa: CASSPPIGGANVLTF; cdr3_nt: TGTGCCAGCTCGCCTCCAATCGGTGGGGCCAACGTCCTGACTTTC
d_call: -; v_call: TRBV7-2; clone_size: many; j_call: TRBJ2-7; cdr3_aa: CASSLVYEQYF; cdr3_nt: TGTGCCAGCAGCTTAGTCTACGAGCAGTACTTC
d_call: TRBD1; v_call: TRBV2; clone_size: few; j_call: TRBJ1-4; cdr3_aa: CASKSGQAATNEKLFF; cdr3_nt: TGTGCCAGCAAATCGGGACAGGCAGCAACTAATGAAAAACTGTTTTTT
d_call: -; v_call: TRBV29-1; clone_size: few; j_call: TRBJ1-1; cdr3_aa: CSVEGREAFF; cdr3_nt: TGCAGCGTGGAAGGACGAGAAGCTTTCTTT
d_call: -; v_call: TRBV6-6; clone_size: few; j_call: TRBJ1-4; cdr3_aa: CASSYGEAGANEKLFF; cdr3_nt: TGTGCCAGCAGTTACGGGGAAGCGGGCGCTAATGAAAAACTGTTTTTT
d_call: TRBD1; v_call: TRBV24-1; clone_size: few; j_call: TRBJ2-1; cdr3_aa: CATKQGAYNEQFF; cdr3_nt: TGTGCCACCAAACAGGGGGCCTACAATGAGCAGTTCTTC
d_call: -; v_call: TRBV5-5; clone_size: few; j_call: TRBJ1-1; cdr3_aa: CASSGVLNTEAFF; cdr3_nt: TGTGCCAGCAGCGGCGTGTTGAACACTGAAGCTTTCTTT
d_call: -; v_call: TRBV2; clone_size: many; j_call: TRBJ2-7; cdr3_aa: CASSETNPGHPPHEQYF; cdr3_nt: TGTGCCAGCAGTGAAACAAACCCGGGACACCCGCCCCACGAGCAGTACTTC
d_call: -; v_call: TRBV15; clone_size: many; j_call: TRBJ2-5; cdr3_aa: CATSNSRVRGETQYF; cdr3_nt: TGTGCCACCAGCAACAGCAGGGTGAGGGGAGAGACCCAGTACTTC
d_call: -; v_call: TRBV10-3; clone_size: -; j_call: TRBJ1-3; cdr3_aa: CAISESADSGNTIYF; cdr3_nt: TGTGCCATCAGTGAGTCGGCTGACTCTGGAAACACCATATATTTT
d_call: -; v_call: TRBV20-1; clone_size: many; j_call: TRBJ1-2; cdr3_aa: CSARDSRDTNYGYTF; cdr3_nt: TGCAGTGCTAGAGATAGCCGGGACACTAACTATGGCTACACCTTC
d_call: -; v_call: TRBV6-5; clone_size: many; j_call: TRBJ2-1; cdr3_aa: CASREGPNNEQFF; cdr3_nt: TGTGCCAGCAGGGAGGGACCAAACAATGAGCAGTTCTTC